The following is a T cell receptor beta chain sequence with its context. Its antigen is currently unknown. The data belong to a study of cytomegalovirus exposure and HLA in healthy donors. This CDR3 region has 14 residues. Germline CDR1 is SGHVS and CDR2 is FNYEAQ. Between the trimmed V and J ends, which lost 3 bases and 0 bases, there was a span of 6 bases. The primer mix had 60 Vbeta and 13 Jbeta primers. The repertoire was sequenced with immunoSEQ multiplex PCR; TCRdb's copy has only in-frame clones and lacks some. The sample records roughly 150,000 clones, roughly 85% being singletons. Whole-study findings and limits: Cytomegalovirus association was assigned to over 150 TCR beta chains.

This TCR was recovered from a male donor in good health and CMV-seronegative. The rearrangement joins TRBV7-6 to TRBJ1-5, with a weak D call TRBD1 (6 bases). Sequenced input: PBMCs. This CDR3 reads CASSLDSSNQPQHF. The CDR3 DNA reads as TGTGCCAGCAGCTTGGACAGTAGCAATCAGCCCCAGCATTTT. The complete variable domain, with remaining parts taken from reference TRBV7-6 and TRBJ1-5, reads GAGVSQSPRYKVTKRGQDVALRCDPISGHVSLYWYRQALGQGPEFLTYFNYEAQQDKSGLPNDRFSAERPEGSISTLTIQRTEQRDSAMYRCASSLDSSNQPQHFGDGTRLSIL.